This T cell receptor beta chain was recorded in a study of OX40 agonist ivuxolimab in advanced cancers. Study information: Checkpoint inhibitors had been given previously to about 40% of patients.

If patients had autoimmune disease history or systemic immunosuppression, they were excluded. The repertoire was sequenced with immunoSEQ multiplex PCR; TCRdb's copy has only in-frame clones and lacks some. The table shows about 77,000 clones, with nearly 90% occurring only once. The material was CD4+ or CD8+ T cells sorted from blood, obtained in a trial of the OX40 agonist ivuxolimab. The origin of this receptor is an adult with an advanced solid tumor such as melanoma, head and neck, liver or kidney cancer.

The CDR3: CASSQTSGETQYF. The CDR3 DNA reads as TGTGCCAGCAGCCAGACTAGCGGGGAGACCCAGTACTTC. V gene TRBV5-4 combines with J gene TRBJ2-5; 10 nucleotides agree with TRBD2. Germline assignment: CDR1 SGHNT and CDR2 YYREEE (reference sequence). The CDR3 is 13 amino acids. The ends lost 4 bases at V and 5 bases at J; junction bases unmatched: 2.